The 2 T cell receptor beta chains in this list originate from one sample, sequenced in a study of blood T cells in healthy people across ages. A second roughly 7 to 12 cycle PCR used barcoded and J-beta primers. MiXCR, applied by TCRdb to the 5' RACE reads, yields one record per CDR3 protein. The profile shows some 880,000 distinct CDR3 sequences, 36% of them singletons. Sequencing input: blood. The receptor source for this set is a man between 18 and 35 years old in good health.

Turning to this clonotype: Possible read error: a much larger clone is one base away. This chain links TRBV7-2 with TRBJ2-1; D is perhaps TRBD1 (5 bases). V was cut by 4 bases and J by 13 bases, with 17 bases left in between. Germline V gene data show CDR1 as SGHTA and CDR2 as FQGNSA. CDR3 size: 13 residues. The CDR3 coding sequence is TGTGCCAGCAGCTCGGACAATGAAGAGACCCAGTTCTTC. Translating gives CASSSDNEETQFF.

The chain recombines TRBV9 with TRBJ2-5, with 12 bases aligning to TRBD1. The V gene's germline CDR1 is SGDLS and CDR2 YYNGEE. J lost 5 bases, V lost 3 bases, and 8 bases had no gene match. The CDR3 has 16 amino acids. The CDR3 region is CASSAAGTGGAETQYF. The CDR3 nucleotides are TGTGCCAGCAGCGCCGCCGGGACAGGGGGCGCGGAGACCCAGTACTTC.